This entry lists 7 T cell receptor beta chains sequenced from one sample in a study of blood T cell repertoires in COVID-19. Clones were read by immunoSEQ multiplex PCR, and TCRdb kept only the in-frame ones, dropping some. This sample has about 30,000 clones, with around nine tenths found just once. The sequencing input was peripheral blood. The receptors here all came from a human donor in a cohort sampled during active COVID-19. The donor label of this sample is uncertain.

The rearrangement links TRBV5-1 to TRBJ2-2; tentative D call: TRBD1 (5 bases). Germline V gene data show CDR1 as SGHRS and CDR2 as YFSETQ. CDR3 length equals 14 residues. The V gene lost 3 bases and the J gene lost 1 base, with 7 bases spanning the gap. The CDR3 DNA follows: TGCGCCAGCAGCTCTACAGGGAACACCGGGGAGCTGTTTTTT. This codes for CASSSTGNTGELFF.

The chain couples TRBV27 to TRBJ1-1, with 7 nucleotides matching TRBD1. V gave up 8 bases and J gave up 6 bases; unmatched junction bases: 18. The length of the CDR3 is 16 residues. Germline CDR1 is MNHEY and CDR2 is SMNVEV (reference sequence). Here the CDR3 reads CASLRDSRTRAAEAFF. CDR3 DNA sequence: TGTGCCAGCCTCCGGGACAGTAGAACCCGGGCGGCTGAAGCTTTCTTT.

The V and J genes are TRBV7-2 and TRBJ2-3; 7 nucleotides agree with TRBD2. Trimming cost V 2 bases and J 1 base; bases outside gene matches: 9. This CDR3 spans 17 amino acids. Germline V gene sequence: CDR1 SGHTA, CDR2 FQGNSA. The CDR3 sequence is CASSLRWEGFGTDTQYF. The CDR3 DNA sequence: TGTGCCAGCAGCTTAAGGTGGGAGGGATTCGGCACAGATACGCAGTATTTT.

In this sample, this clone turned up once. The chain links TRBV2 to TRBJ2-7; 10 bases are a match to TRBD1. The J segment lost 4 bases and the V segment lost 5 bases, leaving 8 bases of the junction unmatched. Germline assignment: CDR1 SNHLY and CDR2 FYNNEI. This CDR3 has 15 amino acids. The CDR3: CASSFDRGQIYEQYF. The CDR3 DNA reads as TGTGCCAGCAGTTTTGACAGGGGGCAAATATACGAGCAGTACTTC.

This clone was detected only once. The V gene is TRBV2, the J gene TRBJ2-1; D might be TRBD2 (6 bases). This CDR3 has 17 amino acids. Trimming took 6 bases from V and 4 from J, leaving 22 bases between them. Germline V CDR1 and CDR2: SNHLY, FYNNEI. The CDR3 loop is CASSGRTGPGAYNEQFF. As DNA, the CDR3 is TGTGCCAGCAGCGGGAGAACGGGGCCCGGAGCTTACAATGAGCAGTTCTTC.

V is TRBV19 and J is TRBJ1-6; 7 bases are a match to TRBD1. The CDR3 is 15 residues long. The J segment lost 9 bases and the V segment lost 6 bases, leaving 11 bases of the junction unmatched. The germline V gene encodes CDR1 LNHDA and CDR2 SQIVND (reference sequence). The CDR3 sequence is CASSPRGQSSSPLHF. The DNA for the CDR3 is TGTGCCAGTAGCCCAAGGGGACAGTCTAGTTCACCCCTCCACTTT.

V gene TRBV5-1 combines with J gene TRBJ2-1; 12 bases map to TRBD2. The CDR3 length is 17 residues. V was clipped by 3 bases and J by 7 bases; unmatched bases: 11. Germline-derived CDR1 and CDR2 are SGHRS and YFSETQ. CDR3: CASSYGLAGFDQNEQFF. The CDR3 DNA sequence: TGCGCCAGCAGCTACGGACTAGCGGGATTCGACCAGAATGAGCAGTTCTTC.